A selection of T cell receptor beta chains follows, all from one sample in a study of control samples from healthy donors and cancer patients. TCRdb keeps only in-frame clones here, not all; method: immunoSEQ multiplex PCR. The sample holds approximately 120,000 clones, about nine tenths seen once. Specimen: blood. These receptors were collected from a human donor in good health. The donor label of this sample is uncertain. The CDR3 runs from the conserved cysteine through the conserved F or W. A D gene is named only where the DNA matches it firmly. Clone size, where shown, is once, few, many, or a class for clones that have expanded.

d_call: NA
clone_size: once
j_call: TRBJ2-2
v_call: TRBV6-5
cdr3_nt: TGTGCCAGCAGTTACTCGGCCCTAGAAGGAATCGGGGAGCTGTTTTTT
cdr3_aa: CASSYSALEGIGELFF

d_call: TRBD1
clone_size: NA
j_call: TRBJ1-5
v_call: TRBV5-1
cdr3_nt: TGCGCCCGCAGGGGGGGGGATTCGTCCAATCAGCCCCAGCATTTT
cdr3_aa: CARRGGDSSNQPQHF

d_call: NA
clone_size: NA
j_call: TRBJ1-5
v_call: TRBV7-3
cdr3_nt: TGTGCCAGCAGCCTTAGGGACCCTCGGAGCAATCAGCCCCAGCATTTT
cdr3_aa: CASSLRDPRSNQPQHF

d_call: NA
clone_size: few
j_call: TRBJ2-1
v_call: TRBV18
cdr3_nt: TGTGCCAGCTCACCACCAGTCGGGGGGCTGGGAGAGCAGTTCTTC
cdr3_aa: CASSPPVGGLGEQFF

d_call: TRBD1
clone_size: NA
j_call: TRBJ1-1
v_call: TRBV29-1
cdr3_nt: TGCAGCGGGACAGGTCTGAACACTGAAGCTTTCTTT
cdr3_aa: CSGTGLNTEAFF

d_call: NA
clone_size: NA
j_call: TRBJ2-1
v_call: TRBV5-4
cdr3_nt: TGTGCCAGCAGCTTGGATAGCAATGAGCAGTTCTTC
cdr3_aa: CASSLDSNEQFF

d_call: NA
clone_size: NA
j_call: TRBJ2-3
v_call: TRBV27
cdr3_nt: TGTGCCAGCTCAGAGGTTTTTAGCACAGATACGCAGTATTTT
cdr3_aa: CASSEVFSTDTQYF

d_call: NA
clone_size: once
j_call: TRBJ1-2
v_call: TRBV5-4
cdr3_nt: TGTGCCAGCAGCTTGGCGGAATGGGATGGCTATGGCTACACCTTC
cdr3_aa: CASSLAEWDGYGYTF

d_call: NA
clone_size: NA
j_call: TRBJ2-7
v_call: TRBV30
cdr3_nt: TGTGCCTGGAGACGCAGGCCGAGCTCCTACGAGCAGTACTTC
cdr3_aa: CAWRRRPSSYEQYF

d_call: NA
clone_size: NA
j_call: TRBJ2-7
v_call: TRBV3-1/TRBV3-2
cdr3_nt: TGTGCCAGCAGCTACGGACACTACGAGCAGTACTTC
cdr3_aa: CASSYGHYEQYF

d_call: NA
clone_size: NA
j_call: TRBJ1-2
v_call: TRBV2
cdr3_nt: TGTGCCAGCAGTTCTGGAATTGCGACACTATATGGCTACACCTTC
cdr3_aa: CASSSGIATLYGYTF

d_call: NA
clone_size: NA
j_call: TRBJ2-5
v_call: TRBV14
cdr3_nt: TGTGCCAGCAGCCAATCACAGGGCGGTGAGACCCAGTACTTC
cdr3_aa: CASSQSQGGETQYF

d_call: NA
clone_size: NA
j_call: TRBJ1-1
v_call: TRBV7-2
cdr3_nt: TGTGCCAGCAGCGAGCAAGCTTTGAACACTGAAGCTTTCTTT
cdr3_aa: CASSEQALNTEAFF

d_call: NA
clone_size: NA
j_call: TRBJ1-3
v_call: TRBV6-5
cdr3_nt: TGTGCCAGCAGTTACGGCGACAGATGGGACACCATATATTTT
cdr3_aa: CASSYGDRWDTIYF

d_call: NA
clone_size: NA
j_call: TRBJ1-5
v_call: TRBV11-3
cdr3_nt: TGTGCCAGCAGCTTTACGGGTCCCAGACAGCCCCAGCATTTT
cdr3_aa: CASSFTGPRQPQHF

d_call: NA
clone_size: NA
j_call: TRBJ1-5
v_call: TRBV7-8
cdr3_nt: TGTGCCAGCAGCCCTGTCGCTGGGGGGAATCAGCCCCAGCATTTT
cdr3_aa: CASSPVAGGNQPQHF

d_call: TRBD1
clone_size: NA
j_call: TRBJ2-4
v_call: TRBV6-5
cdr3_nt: TGTGCCAGCAAGGACAGGGGTTACATTCAGTACTTC
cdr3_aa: CASKDRGYIQYF

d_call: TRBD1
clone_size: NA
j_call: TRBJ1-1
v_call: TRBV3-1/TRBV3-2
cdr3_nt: TGTGCCAGCAGCCAAGGCGGAGCAGGGGGCACTGAAGCTTTCTTT
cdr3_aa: CASSQGGAGGTEAFF